This record covers a single TCR beta chain. The entry originates in a study of blood T cell repertoires in COVID-19. Background on the study: Donors in the United States, Italy and Spain gave samples during acute or convalescent COVID-19.

Trimming pared 3 bases from V and 4 bases from J, leaving 21 bases between. The CDR3 loop spans 18 amino acids. The V gene's germline CDR1 is LGHNA and CDR2 YNFKEQ. In the authors' methods: Amplification of reference gene primers provided the estimated nucleated cell counts. Assay: immunoSEQ multiplex PCR; the TCRdb copy retains only in-frame clones and omits some. V and J calls and clone size are copied from that table; D and trimming were computed from the DNA. This repertoire shows around 200,000 clones, 85% to 90% found once; its top ten account for about 1%. The chain uses TRBV4-2 and TRBJ1-4; D ambiguous. The origin of this receptor is a young woman who had recovered from COVID-19. Sequencing used peripheral blood. As DNA, the CDR3 is TGTGCCAGCAGCCAGATGACCGGCCCTTTACGGGATAATGAAAAACTGTTTTTT. It is translated as CASSQMTGPLRDNEKLFF.